The present entry profiles one TCR beta chain with its context. The source of the sample is a study of blood T cell repertoires in COVID-19. Overall study context: PBMCs, B-cell-depleted T cells, or T cells provided the cDNA or gDNA that made up the material.

The data were produced by immunoSEQ multiplex PCR, yet TCRdb's version contains in-frame clones alone and is incomplete. This sample has around 130,000 clones, with more than 75% found just once. Germline-derived CDR1 and CDR2 are MNHEY and SMNVEV (reference sequence). V lost 0 bases and J 0 bases, leaving 9 bases between the germline ends. This CDR3 spans 16 amino acids. The rearrangement links TRBV27 to TRBJ1-3, with a possible D match to TRBD1 (5 bases). Sequencing used peripheral blood. This TCR came from a man aged 50-60 years with active COVID-19. The CDR3 bases are TGTGCCAGCAGTTTATCAGGGGTTCCCTCTGGAAACACCATATATTTT. As protein: CASSLSGVPSGNTIYF.